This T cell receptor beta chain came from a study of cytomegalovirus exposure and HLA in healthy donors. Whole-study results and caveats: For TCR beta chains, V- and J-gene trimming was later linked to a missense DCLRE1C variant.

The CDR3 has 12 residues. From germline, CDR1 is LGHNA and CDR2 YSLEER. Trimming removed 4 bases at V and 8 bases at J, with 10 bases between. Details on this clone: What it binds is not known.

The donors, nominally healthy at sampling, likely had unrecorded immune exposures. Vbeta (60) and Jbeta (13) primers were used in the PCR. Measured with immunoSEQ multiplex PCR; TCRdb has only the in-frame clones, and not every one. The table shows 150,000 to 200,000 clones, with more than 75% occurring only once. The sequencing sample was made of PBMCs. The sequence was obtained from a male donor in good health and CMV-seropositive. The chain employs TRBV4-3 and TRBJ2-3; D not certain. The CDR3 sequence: CASSPGMGTQYF. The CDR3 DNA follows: TGCGCCAGCAGCCCGGGTATGGGTACGCAGTATTTT.